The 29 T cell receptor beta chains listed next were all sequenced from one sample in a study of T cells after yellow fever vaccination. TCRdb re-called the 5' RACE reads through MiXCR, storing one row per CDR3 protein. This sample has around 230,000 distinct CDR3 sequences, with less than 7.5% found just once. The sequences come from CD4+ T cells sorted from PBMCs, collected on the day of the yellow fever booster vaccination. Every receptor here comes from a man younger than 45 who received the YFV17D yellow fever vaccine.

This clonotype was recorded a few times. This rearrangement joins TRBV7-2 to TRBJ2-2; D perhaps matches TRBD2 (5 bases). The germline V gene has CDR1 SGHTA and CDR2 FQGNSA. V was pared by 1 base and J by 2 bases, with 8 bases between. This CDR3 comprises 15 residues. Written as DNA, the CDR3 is TGTGCCAGCAGCTTAGGAGGGAGAAACACCGGGGAGCTGTTTTTT. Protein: CASSLGGRNTGELFF.

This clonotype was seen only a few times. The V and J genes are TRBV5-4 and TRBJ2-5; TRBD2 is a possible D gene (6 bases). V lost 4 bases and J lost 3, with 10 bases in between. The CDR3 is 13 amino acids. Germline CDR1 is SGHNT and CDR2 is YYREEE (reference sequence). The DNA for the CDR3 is TGTGCCAGCAGCCCCCGGAGGGAAGAGACCCAGTACTTC. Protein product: CASSPRREETQYF.

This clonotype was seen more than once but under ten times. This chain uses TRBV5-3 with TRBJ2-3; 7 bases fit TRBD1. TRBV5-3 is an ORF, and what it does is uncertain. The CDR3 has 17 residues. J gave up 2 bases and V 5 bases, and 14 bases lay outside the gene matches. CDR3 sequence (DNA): TGTGCCAGAAGTCCGGACAGGAACGAGAGCAACACAGATACGCAGTATTTT. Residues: CARSPDRNESNTDTQYF.

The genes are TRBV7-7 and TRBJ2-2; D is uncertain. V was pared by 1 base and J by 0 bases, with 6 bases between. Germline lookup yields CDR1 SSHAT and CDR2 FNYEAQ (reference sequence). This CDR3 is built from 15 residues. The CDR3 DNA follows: TGTGCCAGCAGCTTAGGGAACGCGAACACCGGGGAGCTGTTTTTT. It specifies CASSLGNANTGELFF.

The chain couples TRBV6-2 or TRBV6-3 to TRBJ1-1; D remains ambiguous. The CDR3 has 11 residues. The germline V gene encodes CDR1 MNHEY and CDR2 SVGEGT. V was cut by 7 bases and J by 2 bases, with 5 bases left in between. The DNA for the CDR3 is TGTGCCAGCAAGCGCAACACTGAAGCTTTCTTT. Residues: CASKRNTEAFF.

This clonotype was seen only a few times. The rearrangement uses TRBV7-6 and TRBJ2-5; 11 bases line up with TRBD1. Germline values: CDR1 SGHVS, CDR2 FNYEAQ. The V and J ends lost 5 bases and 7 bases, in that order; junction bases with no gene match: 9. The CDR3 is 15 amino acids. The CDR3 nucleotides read TGTGCCAGCAGCCGGACAGGGGGCGAGGGAGGGACCCAGTACTTC. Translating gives CASSRTGGEGGTQYF. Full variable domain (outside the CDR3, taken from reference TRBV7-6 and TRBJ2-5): GAGVSQSPRYKVTKRGQDVALRCDPISGHVSLYWYRQALGQGPEFLTYFNYEAQQDKSGLPNDRFSAERPEGSISTLTIQRTEQRDSAMYRCASSRTGGEGGTQYFGPGTRLLVL.

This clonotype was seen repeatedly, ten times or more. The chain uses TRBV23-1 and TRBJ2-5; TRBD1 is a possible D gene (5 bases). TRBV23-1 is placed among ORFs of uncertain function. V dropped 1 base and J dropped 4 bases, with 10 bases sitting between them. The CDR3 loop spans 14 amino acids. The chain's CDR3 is CASSQFGAGETQYF. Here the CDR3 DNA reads TGCGCCAGCAGTCAATTTGGGGCAGGAGAGACCCAGTACTTC.

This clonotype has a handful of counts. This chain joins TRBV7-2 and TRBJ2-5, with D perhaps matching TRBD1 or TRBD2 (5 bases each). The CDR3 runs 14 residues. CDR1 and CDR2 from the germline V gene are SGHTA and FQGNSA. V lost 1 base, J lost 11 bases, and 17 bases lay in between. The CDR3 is CASSLDRDGSSQYF. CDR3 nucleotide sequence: TGTGCCAGCAGCTTAGATAGGGACGGTAGCTCGCAGTACTTC.

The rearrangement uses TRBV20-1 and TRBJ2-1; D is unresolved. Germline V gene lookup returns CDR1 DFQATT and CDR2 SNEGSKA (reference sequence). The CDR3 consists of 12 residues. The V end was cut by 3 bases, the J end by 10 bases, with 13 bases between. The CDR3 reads CSARRLAREQFF. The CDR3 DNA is TGCAGTGCTAGGAGGCTTGCGCGGGAGCAGTTCTTC.

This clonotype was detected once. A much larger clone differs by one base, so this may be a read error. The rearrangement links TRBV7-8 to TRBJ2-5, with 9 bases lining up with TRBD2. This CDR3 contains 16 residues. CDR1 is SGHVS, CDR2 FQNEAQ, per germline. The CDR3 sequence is CTSSLVAGGLGETQYF. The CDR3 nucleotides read TGTACCAGCAGCTTAGTGGCGGGAGGGCTCGGGGAGACCCAGTACTTC.

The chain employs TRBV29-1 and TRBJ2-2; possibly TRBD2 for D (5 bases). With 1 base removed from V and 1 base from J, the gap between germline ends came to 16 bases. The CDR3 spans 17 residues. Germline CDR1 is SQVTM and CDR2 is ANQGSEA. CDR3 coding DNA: TGCAGCGTTGAAGCCTGGCAGCGGACTGAGAACACCGGGGAGCTGTTTTTT. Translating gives CSVEAWQRTENTGELFF.

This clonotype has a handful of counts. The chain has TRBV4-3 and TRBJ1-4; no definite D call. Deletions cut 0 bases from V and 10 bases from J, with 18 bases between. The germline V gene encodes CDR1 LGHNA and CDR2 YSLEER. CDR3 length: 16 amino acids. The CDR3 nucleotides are TGCGCCAGCAGCCAAGAGGCATTAGTGTCAGCGGGAAAACTGTTTTTT. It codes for CASSQEALVSAGKLFF.

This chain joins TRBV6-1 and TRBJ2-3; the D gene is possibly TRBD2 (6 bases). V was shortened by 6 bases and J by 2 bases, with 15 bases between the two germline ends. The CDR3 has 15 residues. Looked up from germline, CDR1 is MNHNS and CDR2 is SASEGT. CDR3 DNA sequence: TGTGCCAGCAGAGGCTGGACTACGTACACAGATACGCAGTATTTT. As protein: CASRGWTTYTDTQYF.

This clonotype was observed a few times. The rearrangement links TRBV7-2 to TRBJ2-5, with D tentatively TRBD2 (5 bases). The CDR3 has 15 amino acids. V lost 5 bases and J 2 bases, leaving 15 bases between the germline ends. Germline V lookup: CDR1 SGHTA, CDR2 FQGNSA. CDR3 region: CASSPAYRGQETQYF. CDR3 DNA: TGTGCCAGCAGCCCCGCGTACCGGGGTCAAGAGACCCAGTACTTC.

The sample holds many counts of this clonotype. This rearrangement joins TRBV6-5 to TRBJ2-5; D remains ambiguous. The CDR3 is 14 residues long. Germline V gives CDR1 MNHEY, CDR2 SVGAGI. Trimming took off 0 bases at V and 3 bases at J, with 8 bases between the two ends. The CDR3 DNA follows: TGTGCCAGCAGTTACTCGTATAGAGAAGAGACCCAGTACTTC. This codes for CASSYSYREETQYF.

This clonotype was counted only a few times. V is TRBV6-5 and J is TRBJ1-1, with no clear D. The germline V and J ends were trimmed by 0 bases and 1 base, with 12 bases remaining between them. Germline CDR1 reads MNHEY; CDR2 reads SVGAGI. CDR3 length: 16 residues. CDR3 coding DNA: TGTGCCAGCAGTTACTCATACGTCCCCGAGAACACTGAAGCTTTCTTT. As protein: CASSYSYVPENTEAFF.

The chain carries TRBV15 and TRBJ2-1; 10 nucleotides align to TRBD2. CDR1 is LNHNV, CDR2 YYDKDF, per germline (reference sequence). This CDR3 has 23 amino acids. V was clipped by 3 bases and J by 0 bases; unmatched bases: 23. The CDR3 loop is CATSRTPGQVAGGRGSSYNEQFF. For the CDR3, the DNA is TGTGCCACCAGCAGGACCCCCGGTCAGGTAGCGGGAGGACGGGGCAGCTCCTACAATGAGCAGTTCTTC.

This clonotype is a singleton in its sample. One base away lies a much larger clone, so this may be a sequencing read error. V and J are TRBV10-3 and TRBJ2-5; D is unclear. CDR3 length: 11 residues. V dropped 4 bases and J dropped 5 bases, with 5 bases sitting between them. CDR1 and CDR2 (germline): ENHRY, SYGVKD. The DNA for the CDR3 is TGTGCCATCAGTGCGGGCGAGACCCAGTACTTC. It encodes CAISAGETQYF.

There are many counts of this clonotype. CDR3 protein: CASSFGHAAFF. CDR3 bases: TGTGCCAGCAGCTTCGGGCATGCGGCTTTCTTT. The chain uses TRBV7-2 and TRBJ1-1; D gene uncertain. CDR3 length equals 11 residues. Germline V gene sequence: CDR1 SGHTA, CDR2 FQGNSA. The V end lost 3 bases, the J end lost 11 bases, and 10 bases lay between the germline ends.

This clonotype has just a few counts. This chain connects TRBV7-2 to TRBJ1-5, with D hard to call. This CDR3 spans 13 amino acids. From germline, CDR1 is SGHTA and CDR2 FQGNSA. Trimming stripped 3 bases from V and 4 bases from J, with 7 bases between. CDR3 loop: CASSFHTNQPQHF. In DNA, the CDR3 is TGTGCCAGCAGCTTCCATACGAATCAGCCCCAGCATTTT. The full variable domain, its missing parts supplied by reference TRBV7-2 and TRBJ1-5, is GAGVSQSPSNKVTEKGKDVELRCDPISGHTALYWYRQSLGQGLEFLIYFQGNSAPDKSGLPSDRFSAERTGGSVSTLTIQRTQQEDSAVYLCASSFHTNQPQHFGDGTRLSIL.

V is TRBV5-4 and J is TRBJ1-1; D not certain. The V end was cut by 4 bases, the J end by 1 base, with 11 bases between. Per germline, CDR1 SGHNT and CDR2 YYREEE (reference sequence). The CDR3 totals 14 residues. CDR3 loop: CASSTTPANTEAFF. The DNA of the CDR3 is TGTGCCAGCAGCACCACACCAGCGAACACTGAAGCTTTCTTT.

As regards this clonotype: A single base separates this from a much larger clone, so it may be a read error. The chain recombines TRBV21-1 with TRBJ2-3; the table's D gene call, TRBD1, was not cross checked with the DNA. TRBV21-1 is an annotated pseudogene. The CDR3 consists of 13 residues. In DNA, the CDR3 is TGTTCCAGCGCCCGGGCCCGGGTAGATACGCAGTATTTT. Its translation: CSSARARVDTQYF.

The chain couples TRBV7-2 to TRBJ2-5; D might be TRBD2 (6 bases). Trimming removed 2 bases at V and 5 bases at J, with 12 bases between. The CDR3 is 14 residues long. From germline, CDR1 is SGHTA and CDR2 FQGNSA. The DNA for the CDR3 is TGTGCCAGCAGCTTATTCGGAGGGAGGGAGACCCAGTACTTC. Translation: CASSLFGGRETQYF.

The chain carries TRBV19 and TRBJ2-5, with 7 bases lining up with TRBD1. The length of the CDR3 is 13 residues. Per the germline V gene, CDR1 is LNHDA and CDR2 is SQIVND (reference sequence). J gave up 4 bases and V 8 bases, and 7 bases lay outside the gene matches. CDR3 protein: CASSWDRRETQYF. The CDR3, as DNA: TGTGCCAGTTCTTGGGACAGAAGAGAGACCCAGTACTTC.

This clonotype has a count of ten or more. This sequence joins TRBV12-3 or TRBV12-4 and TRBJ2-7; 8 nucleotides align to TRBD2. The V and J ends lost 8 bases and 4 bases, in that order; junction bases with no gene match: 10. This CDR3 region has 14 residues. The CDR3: CASRSSGKGYEQYF. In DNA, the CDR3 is TGTGCCAGCCGTAGTAGCGGGAAGGGGTACGAGCAGTACTTC.

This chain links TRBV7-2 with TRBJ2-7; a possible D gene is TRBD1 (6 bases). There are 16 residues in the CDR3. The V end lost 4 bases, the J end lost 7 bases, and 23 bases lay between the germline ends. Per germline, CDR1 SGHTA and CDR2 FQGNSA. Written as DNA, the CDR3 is TGTGCCAGCAGCTCGAATGGGCCCGAGCCGAGGGGGGAGCAGTACTTC. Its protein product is CASSSNGPEPRGEQYF.

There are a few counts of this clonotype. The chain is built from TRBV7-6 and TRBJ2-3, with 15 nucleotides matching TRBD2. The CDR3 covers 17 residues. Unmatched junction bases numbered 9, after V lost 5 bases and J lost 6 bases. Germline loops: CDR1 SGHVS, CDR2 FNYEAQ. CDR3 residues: CASSPLGLAGGSDTQYF. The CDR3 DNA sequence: TGTGCCAGCAGCCCCTTGGGACTAGCGGGAGGTTCGGATACGCAGTATTTT.

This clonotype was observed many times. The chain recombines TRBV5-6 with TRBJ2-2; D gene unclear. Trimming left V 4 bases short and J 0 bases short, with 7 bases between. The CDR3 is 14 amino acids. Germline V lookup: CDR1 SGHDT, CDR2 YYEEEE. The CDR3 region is CASSRPTNTGELFF. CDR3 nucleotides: TGTGCCAGCAGCCGGCCGACGAACACCGGGGAGCTGTTTTTT.

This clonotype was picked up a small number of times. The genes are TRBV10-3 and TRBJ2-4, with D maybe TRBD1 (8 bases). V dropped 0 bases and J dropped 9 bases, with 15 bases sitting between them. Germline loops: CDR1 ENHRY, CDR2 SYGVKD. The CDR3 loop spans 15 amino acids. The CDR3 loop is CAISESWTGRAIQYF. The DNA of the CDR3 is TGTGCCATCAGTGAGTCATGGACAGGGAGGGCCATTCAGTACTTC.